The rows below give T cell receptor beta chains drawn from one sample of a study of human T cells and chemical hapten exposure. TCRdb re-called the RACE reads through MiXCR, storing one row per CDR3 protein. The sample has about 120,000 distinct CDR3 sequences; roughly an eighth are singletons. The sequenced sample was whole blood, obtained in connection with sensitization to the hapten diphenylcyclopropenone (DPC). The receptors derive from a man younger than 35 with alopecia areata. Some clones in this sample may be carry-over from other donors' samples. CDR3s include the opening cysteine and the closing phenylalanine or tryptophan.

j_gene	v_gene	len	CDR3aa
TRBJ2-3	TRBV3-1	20	CASSQDKSRWGTGPGDTQYF
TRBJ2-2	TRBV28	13	CASRDTSAGELFF
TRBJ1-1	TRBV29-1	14	CSLSKRAESTEAFF
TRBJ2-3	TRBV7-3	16	CASSSPFGGGGDTQYF
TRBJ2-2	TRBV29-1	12	CSGQGATGELFF
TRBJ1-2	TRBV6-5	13	CASSQGVDDGYTF
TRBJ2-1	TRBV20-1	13	CSARFQMNNEQFF
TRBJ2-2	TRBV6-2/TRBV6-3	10	CASSGGELFF
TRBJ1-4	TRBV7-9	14	CASSRPGQDEKLFF
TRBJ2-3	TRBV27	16	CASSPFRDRDADTQYF
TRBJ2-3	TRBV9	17	CASSVDGTGDSTDTQYF
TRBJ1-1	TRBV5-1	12	CASRAGVTEAFF
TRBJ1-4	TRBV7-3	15	CASSLNGDPNEKLFF
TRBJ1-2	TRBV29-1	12	CSVGELHYGYTF
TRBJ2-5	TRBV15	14	CATSRDNRRETQYF
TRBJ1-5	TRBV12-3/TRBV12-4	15	CASSHDNTWDQPQHF
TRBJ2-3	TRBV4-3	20	CASSQDMAGATSGGSDTQYF
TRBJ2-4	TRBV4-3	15	CASSQDKTGGNIQYF
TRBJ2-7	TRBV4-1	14	CASSQGISHLEQYF
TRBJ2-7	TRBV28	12	CASSLLRQEQYF
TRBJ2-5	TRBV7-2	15	CASSLRIGAQETQYF
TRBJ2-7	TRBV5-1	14	CASSWRTGRNEQYF
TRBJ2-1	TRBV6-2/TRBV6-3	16	CASSLTRGGAYNEQFF
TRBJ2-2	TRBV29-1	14	CSAVQGDGAGELFF
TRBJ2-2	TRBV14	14	CASSPDLRTGELFF
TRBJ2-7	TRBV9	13	CASSAGDGYEQYF
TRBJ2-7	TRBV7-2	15	CASSRRDRGNYEQYF
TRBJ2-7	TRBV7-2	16	CASSLGTGGARSEQYF
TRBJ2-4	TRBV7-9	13	CASSLAGRNIQYF
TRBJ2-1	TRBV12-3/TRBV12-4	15	CASSLQRGGYNEQFF
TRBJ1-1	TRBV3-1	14	CASSLRDRGLEAFF
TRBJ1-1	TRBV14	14	CASSHFDRDAEAFF
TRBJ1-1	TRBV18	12	CASSLGTLGAFF
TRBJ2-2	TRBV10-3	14	CAIMAGTNTGELFF
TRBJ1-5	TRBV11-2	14	CASGFDRNYQPQHF
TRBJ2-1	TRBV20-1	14	CSARGLVGYNEQFF
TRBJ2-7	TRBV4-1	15	CASSQDRTENYEQYF
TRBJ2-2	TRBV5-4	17	CASRRGTSGPNTGELFF
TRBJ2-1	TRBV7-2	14	CASSLGGGSNEQFF
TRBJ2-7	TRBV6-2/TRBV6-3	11	CASGSTSEQYF
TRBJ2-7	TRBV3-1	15	CASSQDRGEGDEQYF
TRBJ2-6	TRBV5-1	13	CASAPDGANVLTF